This T cell receptor (beta chain) derives from a study of cytomegalovirus exposure and HLA in healthy donors. Study-level findings and limits: Previous analysis showed most TCR beta V segments were productive about 87% or about 30% of the time. Reports indicate that TCR beta sequences accurately predicted the HLA-A and HLA-B alleles of most subjects. Because they were indistinguishable, some V segments, including TRBV6-2 and TRBV6-3, were excluded.

Use of 60 Vbeta and 13 Jbeta primers characterized the PCR. Produced via immunoSEQ multiplex PCR; TCRdb's table is partial and in-frame only. The table lists approximately 180,000 clones, roughly three quarters of them singletons. Germline CDR1 and CDR2: KGHSH and LQKENI. The CDR3 contains 15 residues. Trimming removed 6 bases at V and 0 bases at J, with 12 bases between. Notes on this clone: Its target is not known.

The J gene is TRBJ1-3, the V gene TRBV18, with D possibly being TRBD1 (6 bases). Sequencing was done on a sample of PBMCs. This TCR came from a woman between 50 and 59 years old in good health and CMV-seronegative. DNA for the CDR3: TGTGCCAGCTCTCGACAGGACCTCTCTGGAAACACCATATATTTT. Protein product: CASSRQDLSGNTIYF. The full variable domain, its missing parts supplied by reference TRBV18 and TRBJ1-3, is NAGVMQNPRHLVRRRGQEARLRCSPMKGHSHVYWYRQLPEEGLKFMVYLQKENIIDESGMPKERFSAEFPKEGPSILRIQQVVRGDSAAYFCASSRQDLSGNTIYFGEGSWLTVV.